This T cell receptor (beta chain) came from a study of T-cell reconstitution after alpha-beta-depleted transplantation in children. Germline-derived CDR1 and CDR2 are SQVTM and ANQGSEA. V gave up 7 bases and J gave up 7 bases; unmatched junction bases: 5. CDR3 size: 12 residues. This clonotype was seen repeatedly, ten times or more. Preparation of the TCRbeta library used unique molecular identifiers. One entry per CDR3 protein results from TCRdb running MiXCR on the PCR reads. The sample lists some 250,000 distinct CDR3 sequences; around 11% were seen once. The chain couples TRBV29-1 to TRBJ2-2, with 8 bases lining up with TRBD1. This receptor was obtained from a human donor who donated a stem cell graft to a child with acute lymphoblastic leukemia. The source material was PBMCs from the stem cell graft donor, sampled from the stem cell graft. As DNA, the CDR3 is TGCAGCGCCACGGACAGGGTCGGGGAGCTGTTTTTT. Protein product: CSATDRVGELFF.